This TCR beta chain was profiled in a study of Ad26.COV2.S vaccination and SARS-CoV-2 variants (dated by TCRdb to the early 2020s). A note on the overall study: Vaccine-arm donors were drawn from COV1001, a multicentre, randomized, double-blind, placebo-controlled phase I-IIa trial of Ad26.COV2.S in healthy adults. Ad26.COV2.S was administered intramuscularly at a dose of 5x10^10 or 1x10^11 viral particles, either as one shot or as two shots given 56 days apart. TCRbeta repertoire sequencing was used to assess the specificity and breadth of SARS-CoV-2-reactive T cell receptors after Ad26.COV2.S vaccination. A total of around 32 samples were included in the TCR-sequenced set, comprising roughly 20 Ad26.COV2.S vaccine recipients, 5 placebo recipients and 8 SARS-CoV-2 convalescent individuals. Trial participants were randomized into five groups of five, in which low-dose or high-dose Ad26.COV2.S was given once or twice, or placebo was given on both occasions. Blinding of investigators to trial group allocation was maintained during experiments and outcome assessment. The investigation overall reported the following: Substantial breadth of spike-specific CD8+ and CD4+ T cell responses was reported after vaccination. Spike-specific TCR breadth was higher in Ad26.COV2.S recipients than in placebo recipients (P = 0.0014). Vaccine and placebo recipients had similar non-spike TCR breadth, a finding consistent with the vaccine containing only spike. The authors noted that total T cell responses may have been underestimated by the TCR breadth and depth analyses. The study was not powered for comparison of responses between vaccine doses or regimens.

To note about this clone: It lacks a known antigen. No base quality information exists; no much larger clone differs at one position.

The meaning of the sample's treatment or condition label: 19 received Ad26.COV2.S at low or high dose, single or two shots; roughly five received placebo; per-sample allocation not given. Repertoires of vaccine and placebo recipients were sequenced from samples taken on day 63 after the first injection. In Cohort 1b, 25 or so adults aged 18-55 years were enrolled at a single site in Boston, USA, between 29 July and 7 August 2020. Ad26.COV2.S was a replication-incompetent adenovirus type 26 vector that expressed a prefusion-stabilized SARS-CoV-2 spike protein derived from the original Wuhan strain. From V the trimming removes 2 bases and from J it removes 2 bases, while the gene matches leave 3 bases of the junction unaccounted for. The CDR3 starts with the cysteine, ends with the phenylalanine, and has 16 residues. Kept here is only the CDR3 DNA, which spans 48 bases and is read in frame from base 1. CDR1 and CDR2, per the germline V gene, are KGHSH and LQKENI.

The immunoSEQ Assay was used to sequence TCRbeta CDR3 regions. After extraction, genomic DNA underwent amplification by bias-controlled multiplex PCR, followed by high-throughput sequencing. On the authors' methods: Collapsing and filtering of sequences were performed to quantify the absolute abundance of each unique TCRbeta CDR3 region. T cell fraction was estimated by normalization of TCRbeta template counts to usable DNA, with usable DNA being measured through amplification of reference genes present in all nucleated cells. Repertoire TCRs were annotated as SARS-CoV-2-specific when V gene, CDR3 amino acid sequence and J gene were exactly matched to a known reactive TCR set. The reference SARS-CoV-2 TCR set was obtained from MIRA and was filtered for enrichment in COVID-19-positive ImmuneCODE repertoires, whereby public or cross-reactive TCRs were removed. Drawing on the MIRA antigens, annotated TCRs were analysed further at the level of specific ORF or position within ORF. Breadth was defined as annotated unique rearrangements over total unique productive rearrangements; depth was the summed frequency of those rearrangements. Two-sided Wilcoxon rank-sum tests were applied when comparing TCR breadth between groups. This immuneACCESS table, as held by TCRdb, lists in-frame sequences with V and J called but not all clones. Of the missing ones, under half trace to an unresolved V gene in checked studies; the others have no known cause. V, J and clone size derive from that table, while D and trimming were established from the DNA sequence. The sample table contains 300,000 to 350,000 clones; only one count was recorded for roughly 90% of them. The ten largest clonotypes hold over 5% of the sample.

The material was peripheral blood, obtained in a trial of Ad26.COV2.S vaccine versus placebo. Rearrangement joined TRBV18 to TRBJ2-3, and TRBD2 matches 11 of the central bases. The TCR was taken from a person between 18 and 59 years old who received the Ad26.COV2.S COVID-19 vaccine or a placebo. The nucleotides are TGTGCCAGCTCACCATGGGGACTAGCGGACACAGATACGCAGTATTTT. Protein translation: CASSPWGLADTDTQYF.